The 21 T cell receptor beta chains listed next were all sequenced from one sample in a study of cytomegalovirus exposure and HLA in healthy donors. Primers: 60 Vbeta forward and 13 Jbeta reverse. Sequenced by immunoSEQ multiplex PCR; TCRdb stores in-frame clones only, minus some. Here the sample spans 140,000 or so clones, 60% to 80% being singletons. Sequencing was done on a sample of PBMCs. The source of these receptors is a woman aged 30 to 39 in good health and CMV-seronegative.

The rearrangement uses TRBV7-8 and TRBJ2-5; 8 nucleotides agree with TRBD2. This CDR3 has 15 amino acids. Germline V gene lookup returns CDR1 SGHVS and CDR2 FQNEAQ. Trimming cost V 5 bases and J 0 bases; bases outside gene matches: 5. The chain's CDR3 is CASSLTGGYQETQYF. The CDR3 coding sequence is TGTGCCAGCAGCCTCACGGGGGGGTACCAAGAGACCCAGTACTTC.

The J gene is TRBJ2-3, the V gene TRBV6-4, with 12 bases fitting TRBD2. V lost 6 bases and J lost 5; bases outside the gene matches: 6. The CDR3 has 15 residues. Germline loops: CDR1 MRHNA, CDR2 SNTAGT. CDR3 coding DNA: TGTGCCAGCAGCCCACTAGCGGGGGGTGGAGATACGCAGTATTTT. This encodes CASSPLAGGGDTQYF.

The J gene is TRBJ1-2, the V gene TRBV5-6; 7 bases agree with TRBD1. This CDR3 has 16 residues. Germline V CDR1 and CDR2: SGHDT, YYEEEE. J gave up 7 bases and V 4 bases, and 16 bases lay outside the gene matches. The CDR3 region has the DNA TGTGCCAGCAGCAAAAGGGTTTTTGACAGGGAAGGTGGCTACACCTTC. It codes for CASSKRVFDREGGYTF.

A single count supports this clone. V and J are TRBV18 and TRBJ2-2; 8 bases match TRBD1. The CDR3 has 16 residues. Germline CDR1 KGHSH, CDR2 LQKENI. The V gene end was trimmed by 5 bases and the J gene end by 9 bases; junction bases not matched to a gene: 14. CDR3 DNA: TGTGCCAGCTCAACAAGAGGACAGGGAGTTCTCCGGGAGCTGTTTTTT. Translation gives CASSTRGQGVLRELFF.

The chain has TRBV5-1 and TRBJ2-7, with D possibly being TRBD1 (5 bases). The CDR3 loop spans 15 amino acids. Trimming cost V 4 bases and J 1 base, with 15 bases left between them. Per the germline V gene, CDR1 is SGHRS and CDR2 is YFSETQ. The CDR3 coding sequence is TGCGCCAGCAGCCTTGCGCAGGGATTTTCCTACGAGCAGTACTTC. Translation: CASSLAQGFSYEQYF.

The V gene is TRBV19, the J gene TRBJ1-1, with D possibly TRBD1 on 5 matching bases. Trimming removed 8 bases from V and 1 base from J, with 5 bases in between. Germline V gene lookup returns CDR1 LNHDA and CDR2 SQIVND (reference sequence). The CDR3 extends over 11 amino acids. This CDR3 is CASQGNTEAFF. In DNA form, the CDR3 reads TGTGCCAGTCAGGGGAACACTGAAGCTTTCTTT.

CDR3 loop: CASSAGQGNSNQPQHF. The CDR3 region has the DNA TGTGCCAGCAGCGCCGGGCAGGGAAATAGCAATCAGCCCCAGCATTTT. This chain links TRBV9 with TRBJ1-5; a weak D match, TRBD1 (5 bases). The germline V gene has CDR1 SGDLS and CDR2 YYNGEE. This CDR3 is 16 amino acids long. V gave up 3 bases and J gave up 0 bases, with 13 bases separating them.

The CDR3 sequence is CASTPGGGTGELFF. The CDR3 nucleotides read TGTGCCAGCACCCCGGGGGGGGGCACCGGGGAGCTGTTTTTT. This chain links TRBV2 with TRBJ2-2; the match to TRBD2 covers 8 bases. Trimming removed 7 bases from V and 4 bases from J; junction bases left unmatched: 5. The CDR3 has 14 amino acids. Looked up from germline, CDR1 is SNHLY and CDR2 is FYNNEI.

DNA for the CDR3: TGTGCCAGCAGCCGTCATTCCGGAGCTGGGGCCAACGTCCTGACTTTC. Residues: CASSRHSGAGANVLTF. The V gene is TRBV7-2, the J gene TRBJ2-6; D gene ambiguous. Trimming left V 5 bases short and J 2 bases short, with 13 bases between. There are 16 residues in the CDR3. Germline lookup yields CDR1 SGHTA and CDR2 FQGNSA.

The chain is built from TRBV11-2 and TRBJ2-3; 7 positions match TRBD2. Per germline, CDR1 SGHAT and CDR2 FQNNGV. Trimming at V came to 5 bases and at J to 8 bases, leaving 7 bases not matched to a gene. The CDR3 is 13 amino acids. CDR3 in DNA: TGTGCCAGCAGCCGGGGGGACCGTGGTACGCAGTATTTT. It codes for CASSRGDRGTQYF.

As for this clone: This CDR3 is also generated by other DNA sequences in the sample. This chain joins TRBV30 and TRBJ1-5; D not certain. V was trimmed by 0 bases and J by 2 bases, leaving 5 bases between them. From germline, CDR1 is GTSNPN and CDR2 SVGIG (reference sequence). This CDR3 has 13 amino acids. The CDR3 DNA is TGTGCCTGGAGTGTGCAGGGCAATCAGCCCCAGCATTTT. Its translation is CAWSVQGNQPQHF.

The chain is built from TRBV9 and TRBJ1-6; a possible D gene is TRBD1 (6 bases). The germline gives CDR1 SGDLS, CDR2 YYNGEE. This CDR3 spans 15 amino acids. Trimming removed 3 bases at V and 7 bases at J, with 14 bases between. The CDR3 nucleotides read TGTGCCAGCAGCGGCGAGGGGGAGTGGAATTCACCCCTCCACTTT. Amino acids: CASSGEGEWNSPLHF.

This clone came up many times. The chain is built from TRBV6-1 and TRBJ2-2; TRBD1 matches at 9 bases. The trim removed 4 bases at V and 1 base at J, leaving 4 bases unmatched. The CDR3 is 16 amino acids. Germline V gene sequence: CDR1 MNHNS, CDR2 SASEGT. Here the CDR3 DNA reads TGTGCCAGCAGTGTTGAGGGACAGGGGAACACCGGGGAGCTGTTTTTT. It specifies CASSVEGQGNTGELFF.

The V gene is TRBV5-4, the J gene TRBJ2-1, with D possibly matching TRBD1 (6 bases). The CDR3 length is 13 residues. Trimming cost V 3 bases and J 5 bases, with 9 bases left between them. Germline V gene sequence: CDR1 SGHNT, CDR2 YYREEE (reference sequence). The CDR3 loop is CASSYDRHNEQFF. The CDR3 bases are TGTGCCAGCAGCTATGACAGGCACAATGAGCAGTTCTTC.

This clone is a singleton in its sample. The rearrangement joins TRBV29-1 to TRBJ1-2; D gene uncertain. Trimming took 6 bases from V and 3 from J, leaving 17 bases between them. CDR3 size: 14 residues. The germline V gene encodes CDR1 SQVTM and CDR2 ANQGSEA. CDR3 protein: CSVAPDNYYYGYTF. CDR3 sequence (DNA): TGCAGCGTGGCCCCCGACAATTACTACTATGGCTACACCTTC.

The chain employs TRBV11-2 and TRBJ2-2; tentatively, D is TRBD1 (5 bases). The germline V and J ends were trimmed by 5 bases and 7 bases, with 8 bases remaining between them. There are 12 residues in the CDR3. The germline V gene has CDR1 SGHAT and CDR2 FQNNGV. The DNA for the CDR3 is TGTGCCAGCAGCCAAGGGGTCGGGGAGCTGTTTTTT. Translated: CASSQGVGELFF.

This chain joins TRBV19 and TRBJ1-2; perhaps TRBD1 as D (6 bases). V lost 3 bases to trimming and J lost 4 bases, with 15 bases between them. The CDR3 length is 15 residues. Per the germline V gene, CDR1 is LNHDA and CDR2 is SQIVND (reference sequence). CDR3 sequence reads: CASSMTLTGGYGYTF. For the CDR3, the DNA is TGTGCCAGTAGTATGACCCTGACAGGAGGCTATGGCTACACCTTC.

This clone was detected once. This chain's CDR3 is CASIPGGSYGYTF. The CDR3 nucleotides are TGTGCCAGTATCCCAGGGGGCAGCTATGGCTACACCTTC. V and J are TRBV19 and TRBJ1-2; 8 bases fit TRBD1. This CDR3 has 13 amino acids. Germline CDR1 is LNHDA and CDR2 is SQIVND (reference sequence). Germline trimming cut 7 bases from V and 4 bases from J; bases unmatched to any gene: 5.

The sample holds one count of this clone. V gene TRBV27 combines with J gene TRBJ2-2, with 7 bases that match TRBD2. The germline CDR1 and CDR2 sequences are MNHEY and SMNVEV (reference sequence). This CDR3 is 17 amino acids long. With 6 bases clipped from V and 0 bases from J, the junction kept 10 bases outside the gene matches. The CDR3 region has the DNA TGTGCCAGCAGCCTACTCGGGGCGGGGGCGAACACCGGGGAGCTGTTTTTT. Amino acids: CASSLLGAGANTGELFF.

The rearrangement uses TRBV6-5 and TRBJ2-1, with D perhaps TRBD2 (7 bases). Between the trimmed V and J ends, which lost 0 bases and 8 bases, there was a span of 17 bases. The CDR3 length is 16 residues. Germline-derived CDR1 and CDR2 are MNHEY and SVGAGI. The CDR3 nucleotides are TGTGCCAGCAGTTACTCCTCTTCACGGGGGGCCCATGAGCAGTTCTTC. It encodes CASSYSSSRGAHEQFF.

This clone came up a few times. The gene calls are TRBV28 and TRBJ1-5, with D maybe TRBD1 (5 bases). Trimming left V 6 bases short and J 5 bases short, with 11 bases between. Germline values: CDR1 MDHEN, CDR2 SYDVKM. The CDR3 spans 13 residues. The CDR3 nucleotides read TGTGCCAGCAGCGACAGTTCCTATCAGCCCCAGCATTTT. Residues: CASSDSSYQPQHF.